The 17 T cell receptor beta chains below were found in one sample sequenced in a study of T cell responses to AZD1222 COVID-19 vaccine. The table came from immunoSEQ multiplex PCR; TCRdb's copy has only in-frame clones and leaves some out. The table shows about 110,000 clones, with 85% to 95% occurring only once. This material consisted of peripheral blood, taken 28 days after the second AZD1222 dose. The receptors come from an adult who received the AZD1222 COVID-19 vaccine.

The genes are TRBV6-5 and TRBJ1-1; D not certain. The germline V gene encodes CDR1 MNHEY and CDR2 SVGAGI. The CDR3 is 13 amino acids. Trimming stripped 8 bases from V and 4 bases from J, with 14 bases between. The CDR3 DNA reads as TGTGCCAGCTCTCCTGTGGGCAGCACTGAAGCTTTCTTT. Amino acid sequence: CASSPVGSTEAFF.

This rearrangement joins TRBV7-2 to TRBJ2-2; D not resolved. Germline values: CDR1 SGHTA, CDR2 FQGNSA. V lost 4 bases, J lost 0 bases, and 3 bases lay in between. The CDR3 extends over 13 amino acids. CDR3: CASSYSNTGELFF. The CDR3 nucleotides are TGTGCCAGCAGCTACTCGAACACCGGGGAGCTGTTTTTT.

This rearrangement joins TRBV18 to TRBJ2-1, with TRBD2 as a possible D gene (6 bases). This CDR3 is 14 amino acids long. In germline, CDR1 is KGHSH, CDR2 LQKENI. V shed 0 bases and J shed 6 bases, with 9 bases lying between them. The CDR3 spells CASSPPPGGNEQFF. CDR3 sequence (DNA): TGTGCCAGCTCACCACCCCCCGGGGGCAATGAGCAGTTCTTC.

V is TRBV7-9 and J is TRBJ2-3; the match to TRBD2 covers 10 bases. This CDR3 contains 17 residues. Germline CDR1 and CDR2: SEHNR and FQNEAQ (reference sequence). Unmatched junction bases numbered 14, after V lost 5 bases and J lost 6 bases. CDR3 loop: CASSPPYSGRTTDTQYF. In DNA form, the CDR3 reads TGTGCCAGCAGCCCGCCTTATAGCGGGAGGACTACTGATACGCAGTATTTT.

This sequence joins TRBV7-8 and TRBJ1-1; D remains ambiguous. The CDR3 is made up of 18 amino acids. Trimming stripped 1 base from V and 1 base from J, with 19 bases between. Germline V lookup: CDR1 SGHVS, CDR2 FQNEAQ. CDR3 coding DNA: TGTGCCAGCAGCTTAGGGTACTGGGGAAGTGAGGAGAACACTGAAGCTTTCTTT. Protein sequence: CASSLGYWGSEENTEAFF.

This rearrangement joins TRBV24-1 to TRBJ2-6; 8 positions match TRBD1. CDR3 length: 17 residues. The germline gives CDR1 KGHDR, CDR2 SFDVKD. V lost 0 bases, J lost 0 bases, and 0 bases stayed unmatched. CDR3: CATSDLGTGSGANVLTF. The DNA for the CDR3 is TGTGCCACCAGTGATTTGGGGACAGGCTCTGGGGCCAACGTCCTGACTTTC.

Ten or more counts support this clone. The V and J genes are TRBV2 and TRBJ2-5; D remains unclear. This CDR3 region has 13 residues. Trimming removed 5 bases at V and 0 bases at J, with 7 bases between. CDR1 SNHLY and CDR2 FYNNEI come from the germline V gene. The DNA of the CDR3 is TGTGCCAGCAGTAGCGAGTACCAAGAGACCCAGTACTTC. Its translation: CASSSEYQETQYF.

The V and J genes are TRBV7-6 and TRBJ2-1; D gene unclear. Trimming pared 5 bases from V and 9 bases from J, leaving 14 bases between. This CDR3 comprises 13 residues. In germline, CDR1 is SGHVS, CDR2 FNYEAQ. In DNA, the CDR3 is TGTGCCAGCAGCCCCCCCTTGACCTCTGAGCAGTTCTTC. It yields the protein CASSPPLTSEQFF.

Only one count was recorded for this clone. Different DNA sequences within this sample yield the same CDR3. V gene TRBV5-6 combines with J gene TRBJ1-5, with D possibly TRBD1 on 6 matching bases. This CDR3 is 14 amino acids long. V shed 4 bases and J shed 4 bases, with 12 bases lying between them. Germline CDR1 and CDR2: SGHDT and YYEEEE. The CDR3 protein is CASSLGQSNQPQHF. In DNA, the CDR3 is TGTGCCAGCAGCCTAGGACAGTCAAATCAGCCCCAGCATTTT.

This clone was detected a few times. This sequence joins TRBV4-1 and TRBJ2-5; tentative D call: TRBD1 (6 bases). The V and J ends lost 2 bases and 5 bases respectively, with 12 bases between them. CDR1 and CDR2 from the germline V gene are MGHRA and YSYEKL. The CDR3 length is 14 residues. The CDR3 bases are TGCGCCAGCAGCCAACATGGCCAGGGGGAGACCCAGTACTTC. It encodes CASSQHGQGETQYF.

The V gene is TRBV6-5, the J gene TRBJ1-5; 9 positions agree with TRBD1. The germline V gene encodes CDR1 MNHEY and CDR2 SVGAGI. V shed 5 bases, J shed 2 bases, and the junction held 1 base outside the gene matches. This CDR3 has 14 residues. DNA of the CDR3: TGTGCCAGCAGTCGGGACAGGGGCAATCAGCCCCAGCATTTT. This translates into CASSRDRGNQPQHF.

The rearrangement joins TRBV5-4 to TRBJ1-2; D is perhaps TRBD1 (5 bases). Per germline, CDR1 SGHNT and CDR2 YYREEE (reference sequence). The CDR3 is 13 residues long. Trimming stripped 3 bases from V and 4 bases from J, with 10 bases between. This CDR3 is CASSYDSGYGYTF. The CDR3 DNA reads as TGTGCCAGCAGCTACGACAGTGGCTATGGCTACACCTTC.

The chain uses TRBV29-1 and TRBJ2-3, with 8 nucleotides matching TRBD1. The CDR3 extends over 16 amino acids. V was clipped by 6 bases and J by 2 bases; unmatched bases: 13. Germline V lookup: CDR1 SQVTM, CDR2 ANQGSEA. CDR3 loop: CSVSDLTGAYTDTQYF. The CDR3 DNA reads TGCAGCGTGTCGGATTTGACAGGGGCCTACACAGATACGCAGTATTTT.

V and J are TRBV14 and TRBJ1-5; D perhaps matches TRBD1 (6 bases). Trimming took 4 bases from V and 6 from J, leaving 10 bases between them. The CDR3 covers 13 residues. CDR1 is SGHDN and CDR2 is FVKESK in the germline V gene. The CDR3 loop is CASSRQGGQPQHF. Written as DNA, the CDR3 is TGTGCCAGCAGCCGTCAAGGGGGTCAGCCCCAGCATTTT.

The gene calls are TRBV10-1 and TRBJ2-2, with 9 bases that match TRBD2. The CDR3 is made up of 19 amino acids. Trimming took 4 bases from V and 0 from J; bases not matched to a gene: 12. Germline lookup yields CDR1 WNHNN and CDR2 SYGVQD (reference sequence). CDR3 in amino acids: CASSVGPSGENPNTGELFF. The CDR3 bases are TGCGCCAGCAGTGTGGGACCTAGCGGGGAGAACCCGAACACCGGGGAGCTGTTTTTT.

This chain connects TRBV3-1 (or the pseudogene TRBV3-2) to TRBJ2-2; D is unresolved. The ends were cut back, 0 bases at V and 7 bases at J, with 21 bases in the middle. The CDR3 has 18 amino acids. Looked up from germline, CDR1 is LGHDT and CDR2 is YNNKEL (reference sequence). The CDR3 region is CASSQDKRIPTGGGELFF. CDR3 sequence (DNA): TGTGCCAGCAGCCAAGATAAAAGGATTCCAACCGGTGGCGGGGAGCTGTTTTTT.

CDR3 protein: CASSYGSDSGELFF. As DNA, the CDR3 is TGTGCCAGCAGTTACGGCAGTGACAGCGGGGAGCTGTTTTTT. This chain connects TRBV6-2 or TRBV6-3 to TRBJ2-2; the D gene is possibly TRBD1 (5 bases). The CDR3 consists of 14 residues. CDR1 is MNHEY and CDR2 is SVGEGT in the germline V gene. The germline V and J ends were trimmed by 2 bases and 7 bases, with 11 bases remaining between them.